This T cell receptor beta chain is drawn from a study of blood T cell repertoires in COVID-19. Study-level information: The analysed material was cDNA or gDNA that came from T cells, B-cell-depleted T cells, or PBMCs.

Original data processing: Amplification of reference gene primers provided the estimated nucleated cell counts. Here immunoSEQ multiplex PCR was the method, and the copy in TCRdb shows in-frame clones only, minus some. The V and J calls and the clone size are those of that table, but D and trimming were determined from the DNA. The sample carries about 300,000 clones, 85% to 90% recorded once. V gave up 6 bases and J gave up 4 bases; unmatched junction bases: 7. Germline V CDR1 and CDR2: LNHDA, SQIVND (reference sequence). This CDR3 is 15 amino acids long. Sequencing was performed on peripheral blood. V and J are TRBV19 and TRBJ2-1; 9 bases map to TRBD2. The receptor was derived from a man aged 65-85 years with acute or convalescent COVID-19. CDR3 bases: TGTGCCAGTAGCTTAGCGGGAGCCGTTTACAATGAGCAGTTCTTC. Protein: CASSLAGAVYNEQFF.